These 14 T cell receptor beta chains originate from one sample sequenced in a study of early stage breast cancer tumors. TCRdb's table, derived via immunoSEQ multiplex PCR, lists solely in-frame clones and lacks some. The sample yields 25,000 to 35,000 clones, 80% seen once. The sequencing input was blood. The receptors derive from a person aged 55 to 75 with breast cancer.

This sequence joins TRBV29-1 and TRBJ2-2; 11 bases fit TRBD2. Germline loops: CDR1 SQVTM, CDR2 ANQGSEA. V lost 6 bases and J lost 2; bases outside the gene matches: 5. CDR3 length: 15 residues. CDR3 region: CSVRLAGLNTGELFF. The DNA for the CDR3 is TGCAGCGTCCGACTAGCGGGGTTAAACACCGGGGAGCTGTTTTTT.

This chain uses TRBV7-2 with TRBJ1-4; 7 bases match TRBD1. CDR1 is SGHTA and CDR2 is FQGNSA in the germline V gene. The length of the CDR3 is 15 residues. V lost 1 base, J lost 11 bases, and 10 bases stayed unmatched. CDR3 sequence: CASSLEATGKGKLFF. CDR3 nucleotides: TGTGCCAGCAGCTTAGAGGCGACAGGGAAAGGCAAACTGTTTTTT.

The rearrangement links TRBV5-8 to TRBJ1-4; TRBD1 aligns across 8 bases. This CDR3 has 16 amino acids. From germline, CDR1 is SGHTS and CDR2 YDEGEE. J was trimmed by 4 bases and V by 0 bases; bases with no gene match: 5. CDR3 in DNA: TGTGCCAGCAGCTTGGTTGACGACAGGGGTAATGAAAAACTGTTTTTT. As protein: CASSLVDDRGNEKLFF.

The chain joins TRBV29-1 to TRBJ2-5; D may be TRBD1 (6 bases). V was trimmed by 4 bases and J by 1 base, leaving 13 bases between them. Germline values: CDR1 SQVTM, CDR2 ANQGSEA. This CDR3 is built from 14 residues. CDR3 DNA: TGCAGCGTTGTGCCACAGGGAGCCCAAGAGACCCAGTACTTC. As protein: CSVVPQGAQETQYF.

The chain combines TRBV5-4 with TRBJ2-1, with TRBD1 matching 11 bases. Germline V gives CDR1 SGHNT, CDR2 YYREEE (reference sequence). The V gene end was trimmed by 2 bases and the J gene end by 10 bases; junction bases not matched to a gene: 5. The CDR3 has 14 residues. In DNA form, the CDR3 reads TGTGCCAGCAGCTTCGGACAGGGGGCTTGGGAGCAGTTCTTC. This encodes CASSFGQGAWEQFF.

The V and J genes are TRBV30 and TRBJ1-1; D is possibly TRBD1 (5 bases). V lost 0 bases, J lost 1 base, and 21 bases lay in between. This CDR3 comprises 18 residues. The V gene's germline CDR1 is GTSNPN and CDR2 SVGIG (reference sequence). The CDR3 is CAWSVTWQGRVGNTEAFF. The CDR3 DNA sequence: TGTGCCTGGAGTGTAACGTGGCAGGGTAGAGTTGGGAACACTGAAGCTTTCTTT.

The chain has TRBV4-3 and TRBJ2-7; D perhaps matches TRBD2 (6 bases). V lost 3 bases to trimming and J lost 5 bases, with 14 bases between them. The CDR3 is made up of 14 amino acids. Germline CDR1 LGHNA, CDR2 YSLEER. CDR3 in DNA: TGCGCCAGCAGCCAGACAGTCGGGAGTCACGAGCAGTACTTC. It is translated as CASSQTVGSHEQYF.

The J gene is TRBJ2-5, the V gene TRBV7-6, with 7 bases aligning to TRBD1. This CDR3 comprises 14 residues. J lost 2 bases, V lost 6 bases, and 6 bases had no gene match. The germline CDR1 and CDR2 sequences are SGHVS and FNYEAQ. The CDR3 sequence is CASSPGTVQETQYF. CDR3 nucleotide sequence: TGTGCCAGCAGTCCGGGGACAGTACAAGAGACCCAGTACTTC.

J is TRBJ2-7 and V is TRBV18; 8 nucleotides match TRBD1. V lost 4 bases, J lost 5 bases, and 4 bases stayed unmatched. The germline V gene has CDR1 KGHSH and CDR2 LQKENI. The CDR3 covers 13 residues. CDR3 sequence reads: CASSRQGKDEQYF. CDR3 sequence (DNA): TGTGCCAGCTCACGACAGGGGAAGGACGAGCAGTACTTC.

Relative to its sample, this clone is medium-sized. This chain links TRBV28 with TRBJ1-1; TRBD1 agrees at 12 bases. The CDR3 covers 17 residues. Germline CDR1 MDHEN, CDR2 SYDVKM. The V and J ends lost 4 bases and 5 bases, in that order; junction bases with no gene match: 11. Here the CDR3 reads CASSSPRDRGRWTEAFF. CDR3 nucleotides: TGTGCCAGCAGTTCCCCGCGGGACAGGGGGCGGTGGACTGAAGCTTTCTTT.

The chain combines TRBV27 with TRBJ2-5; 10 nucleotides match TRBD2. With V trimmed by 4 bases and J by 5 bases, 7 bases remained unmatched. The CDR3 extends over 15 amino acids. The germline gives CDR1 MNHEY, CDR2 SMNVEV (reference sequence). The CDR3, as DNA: TGTGCCAGCAGTTATTCACTAGCGGGGCAGGAGACCCAGTACTTC. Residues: CASSYSLAGQETQYF.

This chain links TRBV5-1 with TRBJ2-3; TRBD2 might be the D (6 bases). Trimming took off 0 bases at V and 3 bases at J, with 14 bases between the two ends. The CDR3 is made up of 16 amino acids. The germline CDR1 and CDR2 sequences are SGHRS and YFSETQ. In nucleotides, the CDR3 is TGCGCCAGCAGCTTGGAAACGGTGGGGGGTACAGATACGCAGTATTTT. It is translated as CASSLETVGGTDTQYF.

The CDR3 DNA sequence: TGTGCCAGCAGTGAACCTAGACAGGATCGTTCCTATGGCTACACCTTC. This translates into CASSEPRQDRSYGYTF. The chain joins TRBV6-1 to TRBJ1-2, with D possibly TRBD1 on 6 matching bases. The V gene lost 2 bases and the J gene lost 4 bases, with 17 bases spanning the gap. The CDR3 sequence is 16 residues long. The germline V gene encodes CDR1 MNHNS and CDR2 SASEGT.

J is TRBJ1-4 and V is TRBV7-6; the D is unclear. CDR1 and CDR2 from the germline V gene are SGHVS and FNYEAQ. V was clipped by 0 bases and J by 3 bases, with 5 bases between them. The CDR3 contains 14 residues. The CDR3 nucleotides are TGTGCCAGCAGCTTAGCGTATCCTAATGAAAAACTGTTTTTT. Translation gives CASSLAYPNEKLFF.